This entry features one T cell receptor beta chain sequence. The data belong to a study of blood T cell repertoires in COVID-19. Turning to the study itself: Samples taken during acute and convalescent COVID-19 were collected in the United States, Italy and Spain.

Clones were read by immunoSEQ multiplex PCR, and TCRdb kept only the in-frame ones, dropping some. This sample has some 150,000 clones, with roughly four fifths found just once. Deletions cut 0 bases from V and 8 bases from J, with 11 bases between. CDR1 and CDR2 from the germline V gene are LNHNV and YYDKDF (reference sequence). The CDR3 is 15 residues long. Sequenced material: peripheral blood. The clonotype was recovered from a woman older than 75 with acute or convalescent COVID-19. This chain uses TRBV15 with TRBJ1-6; TRBD1 is a possible D gene (6 bases). DNA of the CDR3: TGTGCCACCAGCAGAGATCGGGGGGGCTATTCACCCCTCCACTTT. Its translation is CATSRDRGGYSPLHF.